Below, 22 T cell receptor beta chains from the same sample are listed, as sequenced in a study of blood T cell repertoires in COVID-19. The method was immunoSEQ multiplex PCR; TCRdb's version includes in-frame clones alone and lacks a portion of them. The data contain roughly 200,000 clones, 87% of them singletons. Material for sequencing was PBMCs or T cells enriched from blood (not recorded which). These receptors were collected from a woman in her 30s who had recovered from COVID-19.

The rearrangement links TRBV7-6 to TRBJ2-3; 10 bases agree with TRBD2. V shed 4 bases, J shed 5 bases, and the junction held 6 bases outside the gene matches. Germline V gene data show CDR1 as SGHVS and CDR2 as FNYEAQ. This CDR3 region has 15 residues. The CDR3 bases are TGTGCCAGCAGCTCTAGCGGGGGCCGGATAGATACGCAGTATTTT. This encodes CASSSSGGRIDTQYF. The entire variable domain, with the rest obtained from reference TRBV7-6 and TRBJ2-3, is as follows: GAGVSQSPRYKVTKRGQDVALRCDPISGHVSLYWYRQALGQGPEFLTYFNYEAQQDKSGLPNDRFSAERPEGSISTLTIQRTEQRDSAMYRCASSSSGGRIDTQYFGPGTRLTVL.

The chain joins TRBV10-3 to TRBJ1-2; 9 bases align to TRBD1. The CDR3 has 15 amino acids. The V and J ends lost 3 bases and 6 bases, in that order; junction bases with no gene match: 8. Germline V lookup: CDR1 ENHRY, CDR2 SYGVKD. The CDR3 DNA follows: TGTGCCATCAGTGATTCTCCGGGACAGGGTAATGGCTACACCTTC. This gives the protein CAISDSPGQGNGYTF.

Regarding this clone: Different DNA sequences within this sample yield the same CDR3. The rearrangement uses TRBV12-3 or TRBV12-4 and TRBJ1-1, with D perhaps TRBD1 (5 bases). The V end lost 2 bases, the J end lost 1 base, and 5 bases lay between the germline ends. The CDR3 is 13 residues long. CDR3 nucleotide sequence: TGTGCCAGCAGTTTACAGGGGAACACTGAAGCTTTCTTT. This encodes CASSLQGNTEAFF.

V and J are TRBV7-8 and TRBJ1-3, with TRBD1 matching over 7 bases. Trimming removed 1 base from V and 0 bases from J; junction bases left unmatched: 18. There are 21 residues in the CDR3. The germline V gene has CDR1 SGHVS and CDR2 FQNEAQ. The CDR3: CASSLVAPGQRLPYSGNTIYF. CDR3 nucleotide sequence: TGTGCCAGCAGCTTAGTTGCACCGGGACAGCGCCTACCCTACTCTGGAAACACCATATATTTT.

The V and J genes are TRBV19 and TRBJ2-1; TRBD2 matches 12 bases. J gave up 7 bases and V 9 bases, and 16 bases lay outside the gene matches. This CDR3 has 17 amino acids. In germline, CDR1 is LNHDA, CDR2 SQIVND (reference sequence). The chain's CDR3 is CASRRTSGMSVGNEQFF. The DNA for the CDR3 is TGTGCCAGCAGACGGACTAGCGGGATGTCAGTGGGTAATGAGCAGTTCTTC.

This chain joins TRBV3-1 (or the pseudogene TRBV3-2) and TRBJ1-6; perhaps TRBD1 as D (5 bases). Germline V gives CDR1 LGHDT, CDR2 YNNKEL (reference sequence). This CDR3 region has 16 residues. Deletions cut 3 bases from V and 7 bases from J, with 16 bases between. The CDR3 spells CASSHGNGGDNSPLHF. The CDR3 DNA reads TGTGCCAGCAGCCATGGGAATGGGGGGGACAATTCACCCCTCCACTTT.

V gene TRBV27 combines with J gene TRBJ2-7; maybe TRBD2 (5 bases). There are 14 residues in the CDR3. V was pared by 0 bases and J by 1 base, with 7 bases between. Germline loops: CDR1 MNHEY, CDR2 SMNVEV (reference sequence). CDR3 sequence reads: CASSLSGRSYEQYF. In nucleotides, the CDR3 is TGTGCCAGCAGTTTATCAGGGAGATCCTACGAGCAGTACTTC.

The genes are TRBV7-8 and TRBJ1-6; possibly TRBD1 for D (5 bases). The ends were cut back, 5 bases at V and 7 bases at J, with 18 bases in the middle. The germline V gene has CDR1 SGHVS and CDR2 FQNEAQ. The CDR3 has 16 residues. CDR3 loop: CASSPRQGAGNSPLHF. CDR3 nucleotide sequence: TGTGCCAGCAGCCCTCGTCAGGGTGCGGGAAATTCACCCCTCCACTTT.

The V call is TRBV4-1, the J call TRBJ1-2; 10 nucleotides agree with TRBD1. The CDR3 loop spans 16 amino acids. Germline CDR1 and CDR2: MGHRA and YSYEKL. The V segment lost 2 bases and the J segment 5 bases; nucleotides outside the gene matches: 8. Here the CDR3 reads CASSQTGTGVRYGYTF. In DNA form, the CDR3 reads TGCGCCAGCAGCCAAACCGGGACAGGGGTACGGTATGGCTACACCTTC.

The gene calls are TRBV11-3 and TRBJ2-5; the D gene is possibly TRBD1 (5 bases). Germline V CDR1 and CDR2: SGHNT, YENEEA. Trimming removed 5 bases at V and 1 base at J, with 11 bases between. The CDR3 has 14 amino acids. The CDR3 region has the DNA TGTGCCAGCAGCCCGCGACAGCTCCAAGAGACCCAGTACTTC. It is translated as CASSPRQLQETQYF.

This clone was found once. This chain links TRBV7-3 with TRBJ2-2, with 11 bases matching TRBD2. CDR1 is SGHTA, CDR2 FQGTGA, per germline. Trimming cost V 2 bases and J 4 bases; bases outside gene matches: 12. CDR3 length: 19 residues. In DNA form, the CDR3 reads TGTGCCAGCAGCTTATCTTCACTAGCGGGAGAGGGAGGCACCGGGGAGCTGTTTTTT. It codes for CASSLSSLAGEGGTGELFF. Based on the CDR3 plus reference TRBV7-3 and TRBJ2-2, the full variable domain is GAGVSQTPSNKVTEKGKYVELRCDPISGHTALYWYRQSLGQGPEFLIYFQGTGAADDSGLPNDRFFAVRPEGSVSTLKIQRTERGDSAVYLCASSLSSLAGEGGTGELFFGEGSRLTVL.

The V call is TRBV14, the J call TRBJ2-2; D might be TRBD2 (7 bases). CDR1 is SGHDN and CDR2 is FVKESK in the germline V gene. The V gene lost 4 bases and the J gene lost 5 bases, with 17 bases spanning the gap. This CDR3 is built from 16 residues. The CDR3 DNA reads TGTGCCAGCAGCCCAAGGGGGAGGGCCGGTACCGGGGAGCTGTTTTTT. Translating it yields CASSPRGRAGTGELFF.

The rearrangement uses TRBV3-1 (or the pseudogene TRBV3-2) and TRBJ2-3; the match to TRBD2 covers 12 bases. This CDR3 has 15 amino acids. V gave up 5 bases and J gave up 2 bases; unmatched junction bases: 2. CDR1 is LGHDT, CDR2 YNNKEL, per germline (reference sequence). The CDR3 region has the DNA TGTGCCAGCAGCGCTAGCGGGGGGGACACAGATACGCAGTATTTT. Amino acid sequence: CASSASGGDTDTQYF.

This rearrangement joins TRBV7-3 to TRBJ2-3, with D possibly being TRBD2 (6 bases). Germline V gives CDR1 SGHTA, CDR2 FQGTGA. Trimming took 6 bases from V and 0 from J, leaving 7 bases between them. This CDR3 has 13 amino acids. CDR3 sequence: CASRGTSTDTQYF. In DNA form, the CDR3 reads TGTGCCAGCAGAGGGACTAGCACAGATACGCAGTATTTT.

The chain is built from TRBV9 and TRBJ1-2; 8 positions match TRBD1. This CDR3 contains 16 residues. Germline values: CDR1 SGDLS, CDR2 YYNGEE. Losses at the gene ends were 4 bases for V and 4 bases for J; bases not matched to a gene: 12. The CDR3 region has the DNA TGTGCCAGCAGCCACCAGCCCTCAGGGGGCGCCTATGGCTACACCTTC. This gives the protein CASSHQPSGGAYGYTF.

The genes are TRBV12-3 or TRBV12-4 and TRBJ2-1; no clear D gene. V was cut by 3 bases and J by 5 bases, with 8 bases left in between. The CDR3 loop spans 13 amino acids. This chain's CDR3 is CASSFKRNNEQFF. CDR3 nucleotides: TGTGCCAGCAGTTTCAAGCGAAACAATGAGCAGTTCTTC.

The rearrangement joins TRBV7-9 to TRBJ1-2; maybe TRBD1 (5 bases). The CDR3 consists of 14 residues. Germline V gives CDR1 SEHNR, CDR2 FQNEAQ (reference sequence). Between the trimmed V and J ends, which lost 7 bases and 4 bases, there was a span of 16 bases. The CDR3 nucleotides are TGTGCCAGCACCCCCCGGGGAGGGACCTATGGCTACACCTTC. It is translated as CASTPRGGTYGYTF.

This chain joins TRBV6-5 and TRBJ2-2; D perhaps matches TRBD2 (5 bases). Germline CDR1 is MNHEY and CDR2 is SVGAGI. This CDR3 is built from 15 residues. Trimming stripped 2 bases from V and 3 bases from J, with 10 bases between. The CDR3 DNA reads as TGTGCCAGCAGTTACGGACTCGGGGACACCGGGGAGCTGTTTTTT. Its protein is CASSYGLGDTGELFF.

This chain's CDR3 is CASSLATGIQETQYF. The CDR3 DNA reads TGTGCCAGCAGCTTGGCTACAGGAATCCAAGAGACCCAGTACTTC. This rearrangement joins TRBV5-4 to TRBJ2-5; TRBD1 might be the D (5 bases). V shed 0 bases and J shed 1 base, with 10 bases lying between them. Germline V lookup: CDR1 SGHNT, CDR2 YYREEE (reference sequence). This CDR3 spans 15 amino acids.

The chain is built from TRBV4-2 and TRBJ1-1; maybe TRBD1 (5 bases). Trimming took 4 bases from V and 3 from J, leaving 18 bases between them. Germline assignment: CDR1 LGHNA and CDR2 YNFKEQ. This CDR3 spans 16 amino acids. The CDR3 nucleotides read TGTGCCAGCAGCCTTTCTGGGGGGGGGTCGGACACTGAAGCTTTCTTT. As protein: CASSLSGGGSDTEAFF.

This chain joins TRBV7-2 and TRBJ2-1, with D perhaps TRBD1 (6 bases). The CDR3 has 13 residues. Germline CDR1 reads SGHTA; CDR2 reads FQGNSA. Between the trimmed V and J ends, which lost 6 bases and 3 bases, there was a span of 9 bases. The CDR3 loop is CASRGAGYNEQFF. Written as DNA, the CDR3 is TGTGCCAGCAGGGGGGCTGGCTACAATGAGCAGTTCTTC.

This clone was seen a few times. The chain couples TRBV7-9 to TRBJ2-5, with D perhaps matching TRBD1 (6 bases). The CDR3 is 15 amino acids. Germline V gene lookup returns CDR1 SEHNR and CDR2 FQNEAQ (reference sequence). The V end lost 5 bases, the J end lost 2 bases, and 15 bases lay between the germline ends. CDR3 loop: CASSRVADRQETQYF. The DNA of the CDR3 is TGTGCCAGCAGCCGCGTCGCGGACAGACAAGAGACCCAGTACTTC.